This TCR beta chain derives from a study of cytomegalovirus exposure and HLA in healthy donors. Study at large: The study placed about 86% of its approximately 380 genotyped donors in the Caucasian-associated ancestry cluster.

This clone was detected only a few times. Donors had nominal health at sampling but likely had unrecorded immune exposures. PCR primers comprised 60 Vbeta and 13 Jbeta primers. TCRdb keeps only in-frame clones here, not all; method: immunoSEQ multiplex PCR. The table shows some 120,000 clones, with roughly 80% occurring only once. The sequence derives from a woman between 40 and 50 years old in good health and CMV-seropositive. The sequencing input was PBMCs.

This CDR3 is CASSDPRLDTDTQYF. The CDR3 bases are TGTGCCAGCAGTGATCCGCGACTGGATACAGATACGCAGTATTTT. The chain is built from TRBV25-1 and TRBJ2-3; D call uncertain. The CDR3 totals 15 residues. Between the trimmed V and J ends, which lost 3 bases and 3 bases, there was a span of 13 bases. Germline assignment: CDR1 MGHDK and CDR2 SYGVNS.